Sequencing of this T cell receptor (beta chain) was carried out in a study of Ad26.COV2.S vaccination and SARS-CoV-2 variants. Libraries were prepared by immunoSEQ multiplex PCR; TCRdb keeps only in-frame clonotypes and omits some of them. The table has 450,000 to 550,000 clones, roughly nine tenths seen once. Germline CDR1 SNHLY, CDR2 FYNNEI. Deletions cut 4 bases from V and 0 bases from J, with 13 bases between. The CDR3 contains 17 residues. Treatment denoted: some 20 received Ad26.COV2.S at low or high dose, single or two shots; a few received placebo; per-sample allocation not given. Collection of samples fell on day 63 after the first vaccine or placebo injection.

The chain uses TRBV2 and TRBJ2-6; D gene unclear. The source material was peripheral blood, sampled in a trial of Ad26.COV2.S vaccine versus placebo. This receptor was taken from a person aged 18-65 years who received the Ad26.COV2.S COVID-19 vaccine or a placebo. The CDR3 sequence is CASSGLGLSSGANVLTF. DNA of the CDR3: TGTGCCAGCAGTGGTTTGGGTCTTAGCTCTGGGGCCAACGTCCTGACTTTC.